This TCR beta chain was identified in a study of blood T cells in healthy people across ages. The overall study: Template switching recovered approximately one barcoded beta molecule for every two T cells.

Study-wide results and limits: TCR beta diversity correlated strongly with naive T cell percentage.

A second PCR of 7 to 11 cycles used a sample-barcoded 5' primer and a J-beta primer mix. TCRdb used MiXCR to reprocess the 5' RACE reads, holding one entry per CDR3 protein. In the table there are roughly 730,000 distinct CDR3 sequences, approximately 53% of which are singletons. As to this clonotype: Its antigen is undetermined.

Trimming left V 5 bases short and J 4 bases short, with 14 bases between. The V gene's germline CDR1 is SGDLS and CDR2 YYNGEE. The CDR3 is 14 amino acids. This sequence joins TRBV9 and TRBJ2-3; the D gene is possibly TRBD2 (5 bases). This sequence was found in a man aged 40-49 years in good health. Sequenced material: blood. The CDR3 loop is CASRTGINADTQYF. DNA of the CDR3: TGTGCCAGCAGGACGGGAATCAACGCAGATACGCAGTATTTT.